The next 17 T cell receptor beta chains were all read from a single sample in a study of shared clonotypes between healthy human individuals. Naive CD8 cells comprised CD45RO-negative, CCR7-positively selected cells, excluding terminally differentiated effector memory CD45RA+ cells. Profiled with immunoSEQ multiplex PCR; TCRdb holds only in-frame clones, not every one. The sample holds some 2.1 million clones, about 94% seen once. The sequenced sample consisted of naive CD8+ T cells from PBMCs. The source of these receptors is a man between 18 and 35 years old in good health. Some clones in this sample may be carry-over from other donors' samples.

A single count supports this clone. The CDR3 coding sequence is TGTGCCAGCAGCCCCGGGACTAGCGGGCCGTGGGAGACCCAGTACTTC. Its protein is CASSPGTSGPWETQYF. The chain has TRBV7-9 and TRBJ2-5; 12 bases are a match to TRBD2. This CDR3 comprises 16 residues. Germline V gives CDR1 SEHNR, CDR2 FQNEAQ (reference sequence). V gave up 5 bases and J gave up 5 bases; unmatched junction bases: 9.

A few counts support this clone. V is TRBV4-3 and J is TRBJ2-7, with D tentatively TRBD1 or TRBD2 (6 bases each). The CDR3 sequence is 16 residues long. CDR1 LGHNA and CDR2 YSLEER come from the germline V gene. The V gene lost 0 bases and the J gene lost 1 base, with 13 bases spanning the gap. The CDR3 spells CASSQEGASASYEQYF. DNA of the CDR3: TGCGCCAGCAGCCAAGAGGGGGCTAGCGCTTCCTACGAGCAGTACTTC.

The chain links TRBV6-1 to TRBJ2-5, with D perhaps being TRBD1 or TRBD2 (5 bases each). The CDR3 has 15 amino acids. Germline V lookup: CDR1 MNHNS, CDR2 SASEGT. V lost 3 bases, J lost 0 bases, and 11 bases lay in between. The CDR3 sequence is CASSDGTQYQETQYF. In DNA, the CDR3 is TGTGCCAGCAGTGATGGGACCCAGTACCAAGAGACCCAGTACTTC.

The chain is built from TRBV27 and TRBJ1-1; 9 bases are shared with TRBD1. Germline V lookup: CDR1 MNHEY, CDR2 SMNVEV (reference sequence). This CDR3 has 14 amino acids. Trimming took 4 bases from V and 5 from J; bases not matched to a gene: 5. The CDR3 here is CASSSGTGITEAFF. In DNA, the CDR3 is TGTGCCAGCAGTTCGGGGACAGGGATTACTGAAGCTTTCTTT.

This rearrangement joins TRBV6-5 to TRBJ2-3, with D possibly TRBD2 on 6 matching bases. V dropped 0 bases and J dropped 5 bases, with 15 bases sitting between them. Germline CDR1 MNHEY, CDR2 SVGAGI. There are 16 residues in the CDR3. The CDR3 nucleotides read TGTGCCAGCAGTTACTCACTAGCAGGGATTGGAGATACGCAGTATTTT. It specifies CASSYSLAGIGDTQYF.

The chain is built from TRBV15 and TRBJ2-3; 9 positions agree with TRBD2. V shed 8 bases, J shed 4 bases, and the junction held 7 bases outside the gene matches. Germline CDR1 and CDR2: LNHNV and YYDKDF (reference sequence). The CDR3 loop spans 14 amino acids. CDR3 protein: CATAYSGRSDTQYF. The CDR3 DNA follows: TGTGCCACCGCTTATAGCGGGAGATCAGATACGCAGTATTTT.

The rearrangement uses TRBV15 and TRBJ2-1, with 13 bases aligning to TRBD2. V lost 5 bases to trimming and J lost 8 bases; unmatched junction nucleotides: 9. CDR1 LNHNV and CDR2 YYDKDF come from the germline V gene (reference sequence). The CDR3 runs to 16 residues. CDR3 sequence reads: CATSRTRLAGGHEQFF. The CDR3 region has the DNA TGTGCCACCAGCCGAACCCGACTAGCGGGAGGCCATGAGCAGTTCTTC.

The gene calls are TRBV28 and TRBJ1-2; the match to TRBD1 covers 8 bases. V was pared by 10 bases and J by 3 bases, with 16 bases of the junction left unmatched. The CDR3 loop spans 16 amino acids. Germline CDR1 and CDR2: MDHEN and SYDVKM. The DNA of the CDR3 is TGTGCCACCACGCGAGGTACAGGGGGAGGATACTATGGCTACACCTTC. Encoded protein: CATTRGTGGGYYGYTF.

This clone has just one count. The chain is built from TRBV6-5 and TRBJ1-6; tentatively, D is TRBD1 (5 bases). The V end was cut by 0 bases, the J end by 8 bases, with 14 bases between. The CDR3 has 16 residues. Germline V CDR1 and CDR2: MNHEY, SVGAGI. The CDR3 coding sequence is TGTGCCAGCAGTTACTCGCGGCGCGGAGGGGATTCACCCCTCCACTTT. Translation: CASSYSRRGGDSPLHF.

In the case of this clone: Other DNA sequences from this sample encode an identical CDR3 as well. CDR3 DNA: TGTGCCAGCAGTTACGGGGGCCAAAACACTGAAGCTTTCTTT. This encodes CASSYGGQNTEAFF. The chain uses TRBV6-5 and TRBJ1-1; D may be TRBD1 (6 bases). V lost 2 bases and J 2 bases, leaving 9 bases between the germline ends. CDR3 length: 14 amino acids. In germline, CDR1 is MNHEY, CDR2 SVGAGI.

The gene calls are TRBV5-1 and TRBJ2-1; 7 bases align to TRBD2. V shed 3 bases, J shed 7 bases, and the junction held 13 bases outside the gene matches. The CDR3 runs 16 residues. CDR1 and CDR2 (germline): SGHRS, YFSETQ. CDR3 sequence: CASSSYQAGAGNEQFF. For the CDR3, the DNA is TGCGCCAGCAGCTCTTACCAGGCGGGAGCTGGGAATGAGCAGTTCTTC. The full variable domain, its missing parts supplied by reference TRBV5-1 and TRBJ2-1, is KAGVTQTPRYLIKTRGQQVTLSCSPISGHRSVSWYQQTPGQGLQFLFEYFSETQRNKGNFPGRFSGRQFSNSRSEMNVSTLELGDSALYLCASSSYQAGAGNEQFFGPGTRLTVL.

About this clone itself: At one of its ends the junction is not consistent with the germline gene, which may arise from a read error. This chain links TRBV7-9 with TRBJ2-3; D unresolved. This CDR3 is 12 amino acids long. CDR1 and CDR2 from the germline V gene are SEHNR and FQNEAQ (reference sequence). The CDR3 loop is CAGSLGTDTQYF. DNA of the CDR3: TGTGCCGGCAGCTTAGGCACAGATACGCAGTATTTT.

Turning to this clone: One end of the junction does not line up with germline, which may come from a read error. The CDR3 bases are TGTGCCAGTAGTCTAGACACAAACACCGGGGAGCTGTTTTTT. Its protein product is CASSLDTNTGELFF. The V gene is TRBV19, the J gene TRBJ2-2, with D uncertain. Germline CDR1 LNHDA, CDR2 SQIVND (reference sequence). The CDR3 contains 14 residues.

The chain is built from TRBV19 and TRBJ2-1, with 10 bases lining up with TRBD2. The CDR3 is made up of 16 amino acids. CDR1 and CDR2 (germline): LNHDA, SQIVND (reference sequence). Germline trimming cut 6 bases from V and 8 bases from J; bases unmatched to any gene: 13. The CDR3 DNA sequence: TGTGCCAGTAGAGAAAGCGGGAGGGCCCGATTCTATGAGCAGTTCTTC. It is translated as CASRESGRARFYEQFF.

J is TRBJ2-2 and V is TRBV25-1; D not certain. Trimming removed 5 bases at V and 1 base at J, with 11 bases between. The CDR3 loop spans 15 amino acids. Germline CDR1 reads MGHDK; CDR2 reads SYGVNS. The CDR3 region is CASSPEWQNTGELFF. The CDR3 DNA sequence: TGTGCCAGCAGTCCTGAATGGCAGAACACCGGGGAGCTGTTTTTT.

The CDR3 region is CASSLAGQGYEQYF. CDR3 sequence (DNA): TGTGCCAGCAGCTTAGCGGGACAGGGCTACGAGCAGTACTTC. The rearrangement uses TRBV7-2 and TRBJ2-7, with 9 bases identical to TRBD1. The CDR3 has 14 amino acids. Germline assignment: CDR1 SGHTA and CDR2 FQGNSA. The V and J ends lost 0 bases and 3 bases, in that order; junction bases with no gene match: 0.

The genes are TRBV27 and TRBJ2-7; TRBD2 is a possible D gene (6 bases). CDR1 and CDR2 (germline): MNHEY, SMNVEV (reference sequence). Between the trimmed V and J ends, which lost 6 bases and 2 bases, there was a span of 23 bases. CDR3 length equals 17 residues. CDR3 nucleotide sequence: TGTGCCAGCAGCACTTTTTCCCAACGTAGCGGACCCTACGAGCAGTACTTC. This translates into CASSTFSQRSGPYEQYF.